The 13 T cell receptor beta chains presented below share a single source sample, sequenced in a study of CD8+CD57+ T cells in acquired aplastic anemia. According to the study, genomic DNA was the template for TCR beta VDJ and CDR3 profiling. TCRdb recomputed calls from the reads with MiXCR, one row per CDR3 protein. The sample lists over 150,000 distinct CDR3 sequences, about 53% occurring once. The sample was sorted CD4+, CD8+, or CD8+CD57+ T cells (not recorded which) from PBMCs. The origin of the receptors is a human donor in good health, serving as a control.

A remark on this clonotype: A read error may explain this, as a much larger clone is one base away. This chain joins TRBV4-2 and TRBJ2-1; TRBD2 matches at 16 bases. The CDR3 is 16 amino acids. Germline loops: CDR1 LGHNA, CDR2 YNFKEQ. Written as DNA, the CDR3 is TGTGACAGCAGCCAGGGGACTAGCGGGGGGGCCGGTGAGCAGTTCTTC. Amino acids: CDSSQGTSGGAGEQFF.

V and J are TRBV20-1 and TRBJ1-6; TRBD1 might be the D (5 bases). Trimming took 6 bases from V and 1 from J, leaving 7 bases between them. The germline V gene encodes CDR1 DFQATT and CDR2 SNEGSKA (reference sequence). This CDR3 spans 13 amino acids. In nucleotides, the CDR3 is TGCAGTGCCCGGACATCCTATAATTCACCCCTCCACTTT. Encoded protein: CSARTSYNSPLHF.

The chain recombines TRBV20-1 with TRBJ1-2; D remains unclear. The CDR3 totals 11 residues. Trimming cost V 6 bases and J 4 bases, with 9 bases left between them. From germline, CDR1 is DFQATT and CDR2 SNEGSKA (reference sequence). The chain's CDR3 is CSAGAVYGYTF. DNA for the CDR3: TGCAGTGCAGGTGCCGTCTATGGCTACACCTTC.

The gene calls are TRBV24-1 and TRBJ2-7; weak D call: TRBD1 (6 bases). TRBJ2-1 explains the end of the DNA better; the J call may be wrong. CDR1 is KGHDR, CDR2 SFDVKD, per germline. This CDR3 contains 19 residues. The CDR3 spells CATKKGEGNPVILTDEQFF. CDR3 sequence (DNA): TGTGCCACCAAAAAGGGGGAAGGCAATCCAGTGATCCTCACGGATGAGCAGTTCTTC.

Comments on this clonotype: Being one base from a much bigger clone, this may be a read error. This CDR3 is missing its conserved last phenylalanine or tryptophan, likely due to a read error. The genes are TRBV6-5 and TRBJ2-2, with TRBD2 matching over 7 bases. J gave up 2 bases and V 2 bases, and 2 bases lay outside the gene matches. The length of the CDR3 is 15 residues. Germline V lookup: CDR1 MNHEY, CDR2 SVGAGI. This chain's CDR3 is CASSYRGVNTGELFS. The DNA for the CDR3 is TGTGCCAGCAGTTACCGGGGGGTCAACACCGGGGAGCTGTTTTCT.

J is TRBJ2-3 and V is TRBV29-1, with TRBD2 matching 12 bases. CDR3 length: 14 residues. The junction had 10 bases not matched to a gene; V was cut back by 7 bases and J by 8 bases. Germline lookup yields CDR1 SQVTM and CDR2 ANQGSEA. The CDR3 DNA reads TGCAGCGGCTGCCTAGCGGGGGGGCCTGGTACGCAGTATTTT. It specifies CSGCLAGGPGTQYF.

This clonotype was seen ten or more times. CDR3 protein: CASSLNRFGNTIYF. In nucleotides, the CDR3 is TGTGCCAGCAGTTTAAACAGATTTGGAAACACCATATATTTT. The V and J genes are TRBV12-3 or TRBV12-4 and TRBJ1-3; D is unclear. V was shortened by 2 bases and J by 3 bases, with 8 bases between the two germline ends. This CDR3 has 14 amino acids.

This clonotype was seen many times. The chain employs TRBV7-7 and TRBJ2-5; 7 nucleotides match TRBD1. CDR3 size: 12 residues. Germline-derived CDR1 and CDR2 are SSHAT and FNYEAQ (reference sequence). CDR3 bases: TGTGCTACCAGGGGGTTACAAGAGACCCAGTACTTC. It codes for CATRGLQETQYF.

This rearrangement joins TRBV14 to TRBJ2-1, with D possibly TRBD2 on 5 matching bases. The V and J ends lost 4 bases and 9 bases respectively, with 13 bases between them. The germline CDR1 and CDR2 sequences are SGHDN and FVKESK. CDR3 length equals 13 residues. Here the CDR3 DNA reads TGTGCCAGCAGCCGCGTCGTTGGAGGTGAGCAGTTCTTC. Protein sequence: CASSRVVGGEQFF.

This clonotype was counted ten times or more. This sequence joins TRBV29-1 and TRBJ2-7; 7 bases align to TRBD1. The germline V gene encodes CDR1 SQVTM and CDR2 ANQGSEA. Trimming removed 0 bases from V and 3 bases from J; junction bases left unmatched: 8. The CDR3 totals 15 residues. CDR3 sequence: CSVEDLRGPGYEQYF. The CDR3 bases are TGCAGCGTTGAAGATCTAAGGGGGCCAGGCTACGAGCAGTACTTC.

Concerning this clonotype itself: One end of the junction varies from germline; a read error may be responsible. The gene calls are TRBV9 and TRBJ2-5; possibly TRBD1 for D (6 bases). Germline V gives CDR1 SGDLS, CDR2 YYNGEE. CDR3 size: 14 residues. CDR3 amino acids: CACSGWDNQETQYF. CDR3 nucleotides: TGTGCCTGCAGCGGCTGGGACAACCAAGAGACCCAGTACTTC.

The V and J genes are TRBV13 and TRBJ2-3; 7 nucleotides line up with TRBD2. Looked up from germline, CDR1 is PRHDT and CDR2 is FYEKMQ (reference sequence). This CDR3 region has 15 residues. The trim removed 3 bases at V and 1 base at J, leaving 4 bases unmatched. CDR3 bases: TGTGCCAGCAGCTTCCGAGGGAGGGGCACAGATACGCAGTATTTT. This codes for CASSFRGRGTDTQYF.

This clonotype was detected a few times. The rearrangement joins TRBV6-5 to TRBJ2-1; D not certain. The CDR3 sequence is 12 residues long. Trimming took 2 bases from V and 7 from J, leaving 6 bases between them. Germline loops: CDR1 MNHEY, CDR2 SVGAGI. The CDR3 nucleotides read TGTGCCAGCAGTTACCTGGGGAATGAGCAGTTCTTC. Encoded protein: CASSYLGNEQFF.